The table lists the clone carrying this T cell receptor (beta chain) with a few counts. This sample stems from a study of memory CD4+ T cells and cytomegalovirus serostatus. Authors' analysis steps: After removing out-of-frame reads, 2,204,828 distinct TCRbeta sequences remained. The data were produced by immunoSEQ multiplex PCR, yet TCRdb's version contains in-frame clones alone and is incomplete. For V, J and clone size, that table is used; D and trimming come from the DNA. The table records approximately 53,000 clones, roughly 80% of them present only once. The germline V gene encodes CDR1 LNHDA and CDR2 SQIVND (reference sequence). The CDR3 spans 14 residues. Trimming took off 6 bases at V and 5 bases at J, with 16 bases between the two ends. Single viable CD3+CD4+CD8-CD45RO+ cells were sorted as the memory CD4+ T cells.

The specimen was memory CD4+ T cells from blood. This TCR was recovered from an adult in good health and CMV-seronegative. This chain uses TRBV19 with TRBJ1-1, with D perhaps matching TRBD1 (5 bases). This CDR3 reads CASSVGPSGTEAFF. In nucleotides, the CDR3 is TGTGCCAGTAGCGTTGGCCCATCAGGGACTGAAGCTTTCTTT. Filled out from reference TRBV19 and TRBJ1-1, the complete variable domain reads DGGITQSPKYLFRKEGQNVTLSCEQNLNHDAMYWYRQDPGQGLRLIYYSQIVNDFQKGDIAEGYSVSREKKESFPLTVTSAQKNPTAFYLCASSVGPSGTEAFFGQGTRLTVV.